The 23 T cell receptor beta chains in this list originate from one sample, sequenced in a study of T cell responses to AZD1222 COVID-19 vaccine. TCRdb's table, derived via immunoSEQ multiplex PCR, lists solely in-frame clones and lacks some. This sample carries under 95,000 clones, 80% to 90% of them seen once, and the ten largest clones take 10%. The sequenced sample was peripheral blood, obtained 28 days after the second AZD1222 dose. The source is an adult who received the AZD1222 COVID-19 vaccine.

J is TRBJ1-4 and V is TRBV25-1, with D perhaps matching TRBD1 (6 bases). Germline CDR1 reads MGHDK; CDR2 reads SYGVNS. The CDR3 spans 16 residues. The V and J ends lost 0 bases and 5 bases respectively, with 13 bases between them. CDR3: CASSEYQGTGNEKLFF. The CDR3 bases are TGTGCCAGCAGTGAATACCAGGGGACCGGAAATGAAAAACTGTTTTTT.

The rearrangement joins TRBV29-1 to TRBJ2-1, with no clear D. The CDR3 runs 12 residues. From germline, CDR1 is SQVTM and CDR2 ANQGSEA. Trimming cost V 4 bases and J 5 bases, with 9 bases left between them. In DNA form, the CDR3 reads TGCAGCGTTGGTATCAGGAACAATGAGCAGTTCTTC. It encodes CSVGIRNNEQFF.

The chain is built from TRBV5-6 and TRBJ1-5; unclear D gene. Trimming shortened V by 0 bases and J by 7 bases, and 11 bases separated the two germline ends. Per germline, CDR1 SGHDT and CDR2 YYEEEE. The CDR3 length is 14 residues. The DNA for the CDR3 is TGTGCCAGCAGCTTGGAGGGAGCGTGGCAGCCCCAGCATTTT. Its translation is CASSLEGAWQPQHF.

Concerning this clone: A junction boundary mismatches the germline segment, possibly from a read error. The CDR3 sequence: CASSLAAPWGSEQYF. The DNA for the CDR3 is TGTGCCAGCAGCCTAGCGGCCCCCTGGGGTAGCGAGCAGTACTTC. The chain employs TRBV7-9 and TRBJ2-7; 7 bases match TRBD2. This CDR3 region has 15 residues. CDR1 and CDR2 (germline): SEHNR, FQNEAQ (reference sequence).

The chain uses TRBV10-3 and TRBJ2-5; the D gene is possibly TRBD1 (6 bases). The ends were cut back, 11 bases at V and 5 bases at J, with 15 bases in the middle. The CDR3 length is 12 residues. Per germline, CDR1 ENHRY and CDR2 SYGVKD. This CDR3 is CAVAQGFETQYF. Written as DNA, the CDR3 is TGTGCCGTAGCACAGGGATTTGAGACCCAGTACTTC.

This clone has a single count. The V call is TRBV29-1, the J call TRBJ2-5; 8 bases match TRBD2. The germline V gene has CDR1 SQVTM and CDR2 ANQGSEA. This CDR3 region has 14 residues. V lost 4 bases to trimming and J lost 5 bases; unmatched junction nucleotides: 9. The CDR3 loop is CSVGVRTSRETQYF. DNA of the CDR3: TGCAGCGTTGGGGTCCGGACTAGCAGGGAGACCCAGTACTTC.

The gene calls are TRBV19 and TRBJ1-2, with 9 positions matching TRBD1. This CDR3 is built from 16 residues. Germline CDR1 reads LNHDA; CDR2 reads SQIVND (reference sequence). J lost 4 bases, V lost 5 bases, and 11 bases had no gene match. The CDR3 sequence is CASSLLPGQGPYGYTF. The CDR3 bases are TGTGCCAGTAGTCTTTTACCGGGACAGGGACCCTATGGCTACACCTTC.

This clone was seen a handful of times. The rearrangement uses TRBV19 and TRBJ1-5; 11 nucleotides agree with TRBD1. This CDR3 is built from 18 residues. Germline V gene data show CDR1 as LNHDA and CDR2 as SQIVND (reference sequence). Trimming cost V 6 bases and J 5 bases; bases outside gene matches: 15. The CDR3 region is CASRTRTGGGKADQPQHF. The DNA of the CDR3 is TGTGCCAGTAGAACGAGGACAGGGGGCGGGAAAGCGGATCAGCCCCAGCATTTT.

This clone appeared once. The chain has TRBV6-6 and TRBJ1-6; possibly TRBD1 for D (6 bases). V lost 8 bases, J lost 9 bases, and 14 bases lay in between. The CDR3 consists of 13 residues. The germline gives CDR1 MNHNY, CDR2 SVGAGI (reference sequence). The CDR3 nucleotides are TGTGCCAGCCTCCCCGGCAGGGGTTCACCCCTCCACTTT. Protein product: CASLPGRGSPLHF.

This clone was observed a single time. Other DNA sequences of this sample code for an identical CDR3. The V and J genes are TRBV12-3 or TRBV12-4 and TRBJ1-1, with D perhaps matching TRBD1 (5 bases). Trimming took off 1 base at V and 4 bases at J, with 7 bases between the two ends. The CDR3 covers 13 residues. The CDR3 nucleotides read TGTGCCAGCAGTTTAGTCGGGGGCACTGAAGCTTTCTTT. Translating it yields CASSLVGGTEAFF.

DNA for the CDR3: TGTGCCAGCAGCCAAGGACTAGCGGGGAACGAGGAGACCCAGTACTTC. It codes for CASSQGLAGNEETQYF. The chain has TRBV3-1 (or the pseudogene TRBV3-2) and TRBJ2-5; 11 bases are shared with TRBD2. The CDR3 contains 16 residues. Germline-derived CDR1 and CDR2 are LGHDT and YNNKEL (reference sequence). The ends lost 1 base at V and 5 bases at J; junction bases unmatched: 6.

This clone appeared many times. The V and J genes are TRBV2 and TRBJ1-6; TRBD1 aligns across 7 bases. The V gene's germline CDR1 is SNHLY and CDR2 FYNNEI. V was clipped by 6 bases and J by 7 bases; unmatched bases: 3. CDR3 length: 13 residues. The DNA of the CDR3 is TGTGCCAGCAGAGGGACAGAGAATTCACCCCTCCACTTT. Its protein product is CASRGTENSPLHF.

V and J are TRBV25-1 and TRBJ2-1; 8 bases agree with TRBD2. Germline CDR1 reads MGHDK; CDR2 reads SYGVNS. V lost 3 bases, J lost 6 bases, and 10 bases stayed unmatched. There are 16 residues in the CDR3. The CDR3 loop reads CASSDYSGLEANEQFF. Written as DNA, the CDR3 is TGTGCCAGCAGTGACTACTCGGGACTAGAGGCCAATGAGCAGTTCTTC. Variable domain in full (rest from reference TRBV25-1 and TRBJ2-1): EADIYQTPRYLVIGTGKKITLECSQTMGHDKMYWYQQDPGMELHLIHYSYGVNSTEKGDLSSESTVSRIRTEHFPLTLESARPSHTSQYLCASSDYSGLEANEQFFGPGTRLTVL.

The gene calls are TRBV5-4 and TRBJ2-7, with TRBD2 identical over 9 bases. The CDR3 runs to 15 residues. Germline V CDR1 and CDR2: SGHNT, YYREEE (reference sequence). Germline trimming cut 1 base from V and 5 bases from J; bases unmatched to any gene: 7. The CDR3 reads CASSLRASGVHEQYF. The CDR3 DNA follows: TGTGCCAGCAGCTTGCGGGCTAGCGGGGTGCACGAGCAGTACTTC.

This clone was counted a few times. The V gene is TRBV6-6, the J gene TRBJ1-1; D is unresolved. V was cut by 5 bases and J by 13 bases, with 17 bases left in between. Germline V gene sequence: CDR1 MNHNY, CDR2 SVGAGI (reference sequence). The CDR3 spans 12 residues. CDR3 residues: CASSDFESVDFF. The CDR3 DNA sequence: TGTGCCAGCAGTGATTTTGAGTCCGTTGATTTCTTT.

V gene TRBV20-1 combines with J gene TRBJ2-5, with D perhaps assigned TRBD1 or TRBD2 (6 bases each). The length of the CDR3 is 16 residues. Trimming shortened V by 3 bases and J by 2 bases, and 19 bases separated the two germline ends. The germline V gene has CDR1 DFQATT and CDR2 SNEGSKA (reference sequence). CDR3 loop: CSASTFTGGHQETQYF. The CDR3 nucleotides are TGCAGTGCTAGTACCTTTACTGGGGGGCATCAAGAGACCCAGTACTTC.

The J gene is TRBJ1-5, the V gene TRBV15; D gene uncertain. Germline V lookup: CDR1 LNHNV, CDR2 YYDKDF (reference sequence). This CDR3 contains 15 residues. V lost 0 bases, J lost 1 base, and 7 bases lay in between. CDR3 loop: CATSRDLGSNQPQHF. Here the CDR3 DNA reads TGTGCCACCAGCAGAGATCTCGGGAGCAATCAGCCCCAGCATTTT. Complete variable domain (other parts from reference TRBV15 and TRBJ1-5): DAMVIQNPRYQVTQFGKPVTLSCSQTLNHNVMYWYQQKSSQAPKLLFHYYDKDFNNEADTPDNFQSRRPNTSFCFLDIRSPGLGDTAMYLCATSRDLGSNQPQHFGDGTRLSIL.

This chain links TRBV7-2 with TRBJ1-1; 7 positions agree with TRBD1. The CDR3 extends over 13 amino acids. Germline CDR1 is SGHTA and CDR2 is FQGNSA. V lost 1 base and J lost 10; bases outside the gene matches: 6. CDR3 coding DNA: TGTGCCAGCAGCTTAGTAATACAGGGGCGAGCTTTCTTT. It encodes CASSLVIQGRAFF.

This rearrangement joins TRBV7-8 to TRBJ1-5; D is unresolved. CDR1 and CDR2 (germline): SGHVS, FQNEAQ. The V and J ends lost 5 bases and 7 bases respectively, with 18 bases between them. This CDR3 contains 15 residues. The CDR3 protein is CASSLLEAGYQPQHF. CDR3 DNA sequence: TGTGCCAGCAGCCTTTTAGAGGCCGGCTACCAGCCCCAGCATTTT.

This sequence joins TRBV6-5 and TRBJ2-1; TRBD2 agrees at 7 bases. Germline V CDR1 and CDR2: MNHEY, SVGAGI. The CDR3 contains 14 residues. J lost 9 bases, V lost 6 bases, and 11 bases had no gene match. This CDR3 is CASSDGLVAAEQFF. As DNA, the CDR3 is TGTGCCAGCAGCGACGGACTAGTGGCGGCTGAGCAGTTCTTC.

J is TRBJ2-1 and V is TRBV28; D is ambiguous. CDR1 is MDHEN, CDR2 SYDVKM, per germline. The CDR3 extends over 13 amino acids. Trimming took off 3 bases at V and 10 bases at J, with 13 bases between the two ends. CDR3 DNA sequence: TGTGCCAGCAGTTTTGGTGTCTACGAAGAGCAGTTCTTC. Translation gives CASSFGVYEEQFF.

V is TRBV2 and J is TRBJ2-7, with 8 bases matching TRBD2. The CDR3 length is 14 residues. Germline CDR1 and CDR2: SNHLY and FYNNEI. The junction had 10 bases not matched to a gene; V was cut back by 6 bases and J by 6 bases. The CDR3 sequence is CASSIAGGEGEQYF. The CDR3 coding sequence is TGTGCCAGCAGCATTGCGGGGGGAGAGGGCGAGCAGTACTTC.

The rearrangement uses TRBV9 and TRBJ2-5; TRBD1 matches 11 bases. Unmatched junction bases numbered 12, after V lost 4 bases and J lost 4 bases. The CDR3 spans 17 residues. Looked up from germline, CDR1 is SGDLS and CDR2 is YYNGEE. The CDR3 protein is CASSYRGVGTGGETQYF. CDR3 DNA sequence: TGTGCCAGCAGCTACAGGGGCGTAGGGACAGGGGGAGAGACCCAGTACTTC.